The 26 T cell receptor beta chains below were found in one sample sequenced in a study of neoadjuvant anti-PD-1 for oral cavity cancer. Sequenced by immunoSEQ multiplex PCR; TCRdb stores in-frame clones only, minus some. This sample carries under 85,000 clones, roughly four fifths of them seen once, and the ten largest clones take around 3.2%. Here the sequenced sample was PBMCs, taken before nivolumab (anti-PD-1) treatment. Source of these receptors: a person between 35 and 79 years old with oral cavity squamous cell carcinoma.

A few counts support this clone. CDR3 nucleotide sequence: TGTGCCAGCAGCGCCGGACAGGGGGCGACGGGCTACACCTTC. This translates into CASSAGQGATGYTF. V is TRBV9 and J is TRBJ1-2, with 11 bases identical to TRBD1. V dropped 3 bases and J dropped 8; count of bases not matched to a gene: 6. Germline CDR1 reads SGDLS; CDR2 reads YYNGEE. The CDR3 runs 14 residues.

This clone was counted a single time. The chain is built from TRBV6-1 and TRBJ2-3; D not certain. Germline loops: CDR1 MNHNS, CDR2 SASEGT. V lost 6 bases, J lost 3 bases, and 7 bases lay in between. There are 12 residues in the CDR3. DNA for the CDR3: TGTGCCAGCAGAGTTGGGACAGATACGCAGTATTTT. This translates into CASRVGTDTQYF.

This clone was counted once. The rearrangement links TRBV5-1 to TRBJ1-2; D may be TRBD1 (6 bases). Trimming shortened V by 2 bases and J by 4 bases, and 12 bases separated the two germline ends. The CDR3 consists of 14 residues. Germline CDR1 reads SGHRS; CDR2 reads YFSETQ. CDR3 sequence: CASSLADRTYGYTF. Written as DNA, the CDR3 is TGCGCCAGCAGCTTAGCGGACAGAACCTATGGCTACACCTTC. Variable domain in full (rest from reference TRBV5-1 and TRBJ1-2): KAGVTQTPRYLIKTRGQQVTLSCSPISGHRSVSWYQQTPGQGLQFLFEYFSETQRNKGNFPGRFSGRQFSNSRSEMNVSTLELGDSALYLCASSLADRTYGYTFGSGTRLTVV.

In DNA, the CDR3 is TGTGCCAGCAGTGACGATACCACAGGGGGCGATGACTACGAGCAGTACTTC. This codes for CASSDDTTGGDDYEQYF. V gene TRBV2 combines with J gene TRBJ2-7, with 9 bases that match TRBD1. Germline trimming cut 3 bases from V and 3 bases from J; bases unmatched to any gene: 12. In germline, CDR1 is SNHLY, CDR2 FYNNEI. The CDR3 loop spans 17 amino acids.

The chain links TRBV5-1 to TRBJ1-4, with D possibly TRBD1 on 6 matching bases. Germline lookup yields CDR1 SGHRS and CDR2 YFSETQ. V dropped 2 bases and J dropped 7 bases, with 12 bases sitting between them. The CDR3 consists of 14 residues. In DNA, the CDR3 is TGCGCCAGCAGCTTCGGGACAATAAGTGAAAAACTGTTTTTT. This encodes CASSFGTISEKLFF.

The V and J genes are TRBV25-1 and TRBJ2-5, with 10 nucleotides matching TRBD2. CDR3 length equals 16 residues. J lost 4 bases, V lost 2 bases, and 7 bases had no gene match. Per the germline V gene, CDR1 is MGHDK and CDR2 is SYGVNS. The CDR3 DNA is TGTGCCAGCAGTGAAGGGAGCGGGAGGGAGCTAGAGACCCAGTACTTC. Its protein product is CASSEGSGRELETQYF.

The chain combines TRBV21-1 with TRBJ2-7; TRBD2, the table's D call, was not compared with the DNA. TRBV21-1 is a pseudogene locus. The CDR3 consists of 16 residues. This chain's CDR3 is CASSNEEGAKNYEQYF. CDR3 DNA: TGTGCCAGCAGCAATGAAGAGGGAGCGAAGAACTACGAGCAGTACTTC.

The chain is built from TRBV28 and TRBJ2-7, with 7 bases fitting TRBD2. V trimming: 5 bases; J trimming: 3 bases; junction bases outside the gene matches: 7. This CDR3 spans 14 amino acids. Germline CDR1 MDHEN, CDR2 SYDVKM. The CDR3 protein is CASSVGLVGYEQYF. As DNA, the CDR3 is TGTGCCAGCAGTGTCGGACTAGTGGGCTACGAGCAGTACTTC.

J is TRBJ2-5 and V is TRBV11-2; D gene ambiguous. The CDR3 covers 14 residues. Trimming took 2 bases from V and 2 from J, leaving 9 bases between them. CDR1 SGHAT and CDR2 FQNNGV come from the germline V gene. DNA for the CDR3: TGTGCCAGCAGCTTACCGACATTACAAGAGACCCAGTACTTC. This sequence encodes CASSLPTLQETQYF.

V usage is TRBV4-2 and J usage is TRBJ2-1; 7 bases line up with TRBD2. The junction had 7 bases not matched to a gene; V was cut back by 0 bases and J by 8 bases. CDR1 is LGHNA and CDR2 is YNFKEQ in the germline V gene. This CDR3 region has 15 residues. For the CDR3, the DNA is TGTGCCAGCAGCCAAGAGGGGGGGAACTGGGATGAGCAGTTCTTC. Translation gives CASSQEGGNWDEQFF.

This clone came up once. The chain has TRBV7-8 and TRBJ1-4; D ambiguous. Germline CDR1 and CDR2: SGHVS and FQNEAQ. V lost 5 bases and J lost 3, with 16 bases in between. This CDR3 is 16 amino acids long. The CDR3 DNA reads TGTGCCAGCAGCGAAGACTTACAGCGAGCTAATGAAAAACTGTTTTTT. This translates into CASSEDLQRANEKLFF.

CDR3 sequence reads: CSNKGVANEQFF. CDR3 coding DNA: TGCAGCAACAAGGGAGTAGCAAACGAGCAGTTCTTC. The chain recombines TRBV29-1 with TRBJ2-1, with D tentatively TRBD2 (5 bases). Looked up from germline, CDR1 is SQVTM and CDR2 is ANQGSEA. Trimming took off 8 bases at V and 10 bases at J, with 18 bases between the two ends. The CDR3 contains 12 residues.

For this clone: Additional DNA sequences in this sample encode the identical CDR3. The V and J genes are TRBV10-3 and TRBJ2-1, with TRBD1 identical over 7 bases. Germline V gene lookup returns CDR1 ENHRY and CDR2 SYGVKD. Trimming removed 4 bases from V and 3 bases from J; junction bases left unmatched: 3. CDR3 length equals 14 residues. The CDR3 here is CAISGTGDYNEQFF. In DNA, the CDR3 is TGTGCCATCAGTGGTACAGGGGACTACAATGAGCAGTTCTTC.

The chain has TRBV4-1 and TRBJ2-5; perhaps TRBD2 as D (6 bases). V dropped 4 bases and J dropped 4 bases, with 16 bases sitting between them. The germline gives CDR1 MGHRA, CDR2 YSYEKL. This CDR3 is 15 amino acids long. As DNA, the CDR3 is TGCGCCAGCAGCCCCGGACTATTTGGGGGAGAGACCCAGTACTTC. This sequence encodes CASSPGLFGGETQYF.

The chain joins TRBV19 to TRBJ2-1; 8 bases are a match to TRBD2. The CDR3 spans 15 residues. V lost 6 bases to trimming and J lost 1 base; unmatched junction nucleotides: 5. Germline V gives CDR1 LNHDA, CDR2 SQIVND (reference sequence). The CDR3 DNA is TGTGCCAGTAGAAGACTAGCGAATTCCTACAATGAGCAGTTCTTC. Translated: CASRRLANSYNEQFF.

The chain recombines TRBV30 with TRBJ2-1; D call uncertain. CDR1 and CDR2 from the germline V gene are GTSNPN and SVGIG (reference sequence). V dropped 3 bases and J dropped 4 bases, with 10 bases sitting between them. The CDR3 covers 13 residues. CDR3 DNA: TGTGCCTGGAGCCCCGGACCGTACAATGAGCAGTTCTTC. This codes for CAWSPGPYNEQFF.

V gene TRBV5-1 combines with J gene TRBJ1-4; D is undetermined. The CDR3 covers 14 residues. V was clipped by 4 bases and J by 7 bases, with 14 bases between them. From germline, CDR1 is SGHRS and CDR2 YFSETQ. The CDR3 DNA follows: TGCGCCAGCAGCCCGGACGGAGGAGCTGAAAAACTGTTTTTT. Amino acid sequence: CASSPDGGAEKLFF.

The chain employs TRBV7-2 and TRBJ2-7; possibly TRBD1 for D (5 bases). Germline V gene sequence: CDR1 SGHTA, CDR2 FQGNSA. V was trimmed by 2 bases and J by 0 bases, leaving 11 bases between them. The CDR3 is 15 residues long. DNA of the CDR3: TGTGCCAGCAGCTTATGGTCCAGGGCCTCCTACGAGCAGTACTTC. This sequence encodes CASSLWSRASYEQYF.

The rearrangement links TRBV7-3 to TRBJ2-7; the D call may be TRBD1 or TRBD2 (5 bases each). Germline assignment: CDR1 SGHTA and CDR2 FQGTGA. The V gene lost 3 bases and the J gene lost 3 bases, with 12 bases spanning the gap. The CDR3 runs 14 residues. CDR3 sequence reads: CASSLDEGNYEQYF. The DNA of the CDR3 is TGTGCCAGCAGCTTGGACGAGGGGAACTACGAGCAGTACTTC.

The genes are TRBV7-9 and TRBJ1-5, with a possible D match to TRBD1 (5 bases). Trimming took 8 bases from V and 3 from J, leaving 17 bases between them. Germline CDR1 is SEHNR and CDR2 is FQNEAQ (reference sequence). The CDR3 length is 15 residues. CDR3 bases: TGTGCCAGCGTGGAGGGAGAGACAGACAATCAGCCCCAGCATTTT. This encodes CASVEGETDNQPQHF. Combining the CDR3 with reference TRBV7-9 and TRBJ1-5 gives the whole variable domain DTGVSQNPRHKITKRGQNVTFRCDPISEHNRLYWYRQTLGQGPEFLTYFQNEAQLEKSRLLSDRFSAERPKGSFSTLEIQRTEQGDSAMYLCASVEGETDNQPQHFGDGTRLSIL.

This CDR3 is CASSPGQGTSYTF. CDR3 coding DNA: TGTGCCAGCAGCCCCGGACAGGGCACAAGCTACACCTTC. V usage is TRBV7-3 and J usage is TRBJ1-2; 8 nucleotides align to TRBD1. This CDR3 spans 13 amino acids. With V trimmed by 5 bases and J by 9 bases, 8 bases remained unmatched. Germline V gives CDR1 SGHTA, CDR2 FQGTGA.

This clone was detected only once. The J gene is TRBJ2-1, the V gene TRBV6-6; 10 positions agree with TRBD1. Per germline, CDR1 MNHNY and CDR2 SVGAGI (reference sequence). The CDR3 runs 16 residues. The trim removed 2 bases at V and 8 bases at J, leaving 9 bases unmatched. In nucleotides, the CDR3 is TGTGCCAGCAGTTACCCGCGGACAGGGGGAGGGGATGAGCAGTTCTTC. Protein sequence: CASSYPRTGGGDEQFF.

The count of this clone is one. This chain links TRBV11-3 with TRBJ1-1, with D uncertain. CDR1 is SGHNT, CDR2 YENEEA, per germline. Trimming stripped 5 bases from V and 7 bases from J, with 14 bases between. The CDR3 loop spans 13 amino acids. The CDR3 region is CASSQGGGGEAFF. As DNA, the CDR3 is TGTGCCAGCAGCCAAGGCGGCGGCGGTGAAGCTTTCTTT.

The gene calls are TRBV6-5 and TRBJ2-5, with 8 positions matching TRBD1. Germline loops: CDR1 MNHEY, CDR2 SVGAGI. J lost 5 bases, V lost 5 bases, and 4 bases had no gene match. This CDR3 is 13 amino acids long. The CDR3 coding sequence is TGTGCCAGCAGTCAAAACAGGGGGGAGACCCAGTACTTC. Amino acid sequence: CASSQNRGETQYF.

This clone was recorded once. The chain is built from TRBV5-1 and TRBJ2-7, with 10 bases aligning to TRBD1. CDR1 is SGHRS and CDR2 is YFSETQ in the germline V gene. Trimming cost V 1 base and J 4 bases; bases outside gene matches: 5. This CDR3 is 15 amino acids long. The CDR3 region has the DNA TGCGCCAGCAGCTTGCTCTCGGACAGGGGGTACGAGCAGTACTTC. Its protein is CASSLLSDRGYEQYF.

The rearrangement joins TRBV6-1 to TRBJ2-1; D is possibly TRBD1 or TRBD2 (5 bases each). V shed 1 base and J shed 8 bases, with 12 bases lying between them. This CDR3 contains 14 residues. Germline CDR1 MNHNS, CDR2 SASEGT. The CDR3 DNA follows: TGTGCCAGCAGTGAAGTTGGGGGAAGGGATGAGCAGTTCTTC. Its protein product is CASSEVGGRDEQFF.